These 20 T cell receptor beta chains came from one sample sequenced in a study of T cell responses to AZD1222 COVID-19 vaccine. TCRdb keeps only in-frame clones here, not all; method: immunoSEQ multiplex PCR. The table has 110,000 or so clones, approximately 83% seen once; the top ten hold just under 9.5%. The sample consisted of peripheral blood, taken on day 0 of AZD1222 vaccination. The source of these receptors is an adult in good health.

This chain links TRBV5-1 with TRBJ2-2, with 7 bases aligning to TRBD2. Germline CDR1 reads SGHRS; CDR2 reads YFSETQ. The CDR3 has 15 amino acids. V gave up 3 bases and J gave up 7 bases; unmatched junction bases: 9. The CDR3 DNA reads as TGCGCCAGCAGCTCCGGCGGCGGGAGCGGCGGGGAGCTGTTTTTT. It codes for CASSSGGGSGGELFF.

The rearrangement joins TRBV4-2 to TRBJ2-5, with a tentative D call TRBD2 (6 bases). The CDR3 loop spans 12 amino acids. From germline, CDR1 is LGHNA and CDR2 YNFKEQ. V was pared by 3 bases and J by 5 bases, with 7 bases between. The CDR3 spells CASSQSGETQYF. In nucleotides, the CDR3 is TGTGCCAGCAGCCAGAGCGGGGAGACCCAGTACTTC.

This clone was detected a few times. This rearrangement joins TRBV4-1 to TRBJ2-6, with D maybe TRBD1 (5 bases). The germline V gene has CDR1 MGHRA and CDR2 YSYEKL. The V end was cut by 0 bases, the J end by 2 bases, with 20 bases between. The CDR3 totals 20 residues. The DNA for the CDR3 is TGCGCCAGCAGCCAAGAATCAGCCAGGACAAATAAGGCTGGGGCCAACGTCCTGACTTTC. Protein: CASSQESARTNKAGANVLTF.

The V and J genes are TRBV25-1 and TRBJ2-7; D remains ambiguous. Germline loops: CDR1 MGHDK, CDR2 SYGVNS. This CDR3 region has 11 residues. V lost 3 bases, J lost 4 bases, and 4 bases lay in between. Here the CDR3 reads CASSDSYEQYF. CDR3 DNA sequence: TGTGCCAGCAGTGACAGTTACGAGCAGTACTTC.

In DNA, the CDR3 is TGTGCCAGCACCTCATCGGGGCGACGAGGCACTGAAGCTTTCTTT. It yields the protein CASTSSGRRGTEAFF. The genes are TRBV6-5 and TRBJ1-1, with D perhaps matching TRBD1 (5 bases). This CDR3 region has 15 residues. Germline V CDR1 and CDR2: MNHEY, SVGAGI. The V end was cut by 7 bases, the J end by 4 bases, with 19 bases between.

The V gene is TRBV20-1, the J gene TRBJ2-7; D is unclear. The CDR3 length is 15 residues. The V and J ends lost 3 bases and 0 bases respectively, with 15 bases between them. Germline CDR1 reads DFQATT; CDR2 reads SNEGSKA (reference sequence). DNA for the CDR3: TGCAGTGCTAGTACCAAGTCAAAGTTCTCCTACGAGCAGTACTTC. Protein: CSASTKSKFSYEQYF.

Here the CDR3 DNA reads TGCAGTGCTAGTTCAAGGTCAGGGCCATTCTACGAGCAGTACTTC. Protein product: CSASSRSGPFYEQYF. This rearrangement joins TRBV20-1 to TRBJ2-7; TRBD1 is a possible D gene (5 bases). V was trimmed by 3 bases and J by 3 bases, leaving 18 bases between them. CDR3 length equals 15 residues. The germline V gene encodes CDR1 DFQATT and CDR2 SNEGSKA (reference sequence).

The gene calls are TRBV24-1 and TRBJ2-3, with D tentatively TRBD1 (5 bases). CDR3 size: 15 residues. Trimming took 7 bases from V and 0 from J, leaving 13 bases between them. From germline, CDR1 is KGHDR and CDR2 SFDVKD. The CDR3 sequence: CATSAWAGSTDTQYF. The DNA for the CDR3 is TGTGCCACCAGCGCCTGGGCAGGGAGCACAGATACGCAGTATTTT.

This clone was seen a few times. The rearrangement links TRBV6-5 to TRBJ2-3; TRBD2 matches 11 bases. Germline loops: CDR1 MNHEY, CDR2 SVGAGI. CDR3 length: 15 amino acids. The trim removed 5 bases at V and 6 bases at J, leaving 7 bases unmatched. CDR3 coding DNA: TGTGCCAGCAGTCAAACTAGCGGGGGTGGCGATACGCAGTATTTT. It translates to CASSQTSGGGDTQYF.

The gene calls are TRBV3-1 (or the pseudogene TRBV3-2) and TRBJ1-3; no clear D. V lost 5 bases, J lost 5 bases, and 7 bases lay in between. The CDR3 loop spans 12 amino acids. CDR1 is LGHDT, CDR2 YNNKEL, per germline (reference sequence). CDR3 DNA: TGTGCCAGCAGCGAACCTCGAAACACCATATATTTT. Its protein product is CASSEPRNTIYF.

The rearrangement links TRBV12-3 or TRBV12-4 to TRBJ1-2; D is possibly TRBD1 (5 bases). This CDR3 is 12 amino acids long. The germline V and J ends were trimmed by 6 bases and 3 bases, with 8 bases remaining between them. CDR3 nucleotides: TGTGCCAGCAGCACAGGTTACTATGGCTACACCTTC. Amino acid sequence: CASSTGYYGYTF.

V gene TRBV6-5 combines with J gene TRBJ2-3; D unresolved. The V end lost 2 bases, the J end lost 4 bases, and 10 bases lay between the germline ends. CDR1 MNHEY and CDR2 SVGAGI come from the germline V gene. The CDR3 has 14 residues. CDR3 sequence (DNA): TGTGCCAGCAGTTACCTTCTGGGGTCAGATACGCAGTATTTT. It specifies CASSYLLGSDTQYF.

This chain joins TRBV6-4 and TRBJ2-1; 9 bases agree with TRBD2. CDR1 MRHNA and CDR2 SNTAGT come from the germline V gene. This CDR3 contains 13 residues. V was clipped by 4 bases and J by 6 bases; unmatched bases: 1. The CDR3, as DNA: TGTGCCAGCAGTGCGGGACTAGCCAATGAGCAGTTCTTC. Translated, it gives CASSAGLANEQFF.

The chain has TRBV7-3 and TRBJ2-3, with D uncertain. The germline V gene has CDR1 SGHTA and CDR2 FQGTGA. The V gene lost 4 bases and the J gene lost 5 bases, with 13 bases spanning the gap. The CDR3 sequence is 14 residues long. CDR3: CASSSNSAGDTQYF. The CDR3 DNA is TGTGCCAGCAGCTCCAACAGCGCCGGAGATACGCAGTATTTT.

CDR3 in DNA: TGTGCTAGTGGCTATGGGACTTCCAATGAGCAGTTCTTC. This sequence encodes CASGYGTSNEQFF. This sequence joins TRBV12-5 and TRBJ2-1; the D gene is possibly TRBD2 (6 bases). Germline V lookup: CDR1 LGHNT, CDR2 FRNRAP. The CDR3 is made up of 13 amino acids. Trimming removed 6 bases at V and 6 bases at J, with 12 bases between.

The chain recombines TRBV21-1 with TRBJ1-3. TRBV21-1 counts as a pseudogene. The CDR3 is made up of 14 amino acids. This CDR3 reads CASSSRFSGNTIYF. The CDR3 DNA reads as TGTGCCAGCAGCTCCCGGTTCTCTGGAAACACCATATATTTT.

The chain couples TRBV29-1 to TRBJ2-5; TRBD1 or TRBD2 may be the D gene (6 bases each). CDR3 length: 12 amino acids. The germline gives CDR1 SQVTM, CDR2 ANQGSEA. The V end was cut by 4 bases, the J end by 5 bases, with 11 bases between. The CDR3 DNA follows: TGCAGCGTTGGGCAGGGGAGGGAGACCCAGTACTTC. Translating gives CSVGQGRETQYF.

The chain is built from TRBV5-1 and TRBJ2-2; D ambiguous. The CDR3 length is 14 residues. Germline V gives CDR1 SGHRS, CDR2 YFSETQ. V was clipped by 6 bases and J by 0 bases, with 9 bases between them. The CDR3 DNA reads TGCGCCAGCACCGTTAAGTCGAACACCGGGGAGCTGTTTTTT. Amino acid sequence: CASTVKSNTGELFF.

V is TRBV3-1 (or the pseudogene TRBV3-2) and J is TRBJ1-2; D ambiguous. Germline V gene sequence: CDR1 LGHDT, CDR2 YNNKEL (reference sequence). V was cut by 4 bases and J by 3 bases, with 9 bases left in between. The CDR3 consists of 13 residues. The CDR3 DNA reads TGTGCCAGCAGCCCGAGGGAGGACTATGGCTACACCTTC. As protein: CASSPREDYGYTF.

J is TRBJ2-7 and V is TRBV5-1; 8 bases line up with TRBD1. The trim removed 4 bases at V and 3 bases at J, leaving 6 bases unmatched. Germline loops: CDR1 SGHRS, CDR2 YFSETQ. The CDR3 length is 14 residues. In nucleotides, the CDR3 is TGCGCCAGCAGCATCTCAGGGGGCCTCTACGAGCAGTACTTC. The encoded protein is CASSISGGLYEQYF.